These 21 T cell receptor beta chains were sequenced from one sample in a study of T cell clonality in common variable immunodeficiency. Data came from immunoSEQ multiplex PCR; TCRdb stores just in-frame clones and leaves some out. The table records around 34,000 clones without singletons, the ten largest covering under 3%. Sequenced material: peripheral blood mononuclear cells. These TCRs come from a person between 18 and 75 years old in good health.

There are many counts of this clone. The read ends 3 residues early relative to the CDR3; the germline J gene fills the gap. This rearrangement joins TRBV6-2 or TRBV6-3 to TRBJ2-3, with D possibly matching TRBD2 (6 bases). Germline V CDR1 and CDR2: MNHEY, SVGEGT. This CDR3 region has 14 residues. V dropped 6 bases and J dropped 2 bases, with 12 bases sitting between them. The CDR3 protein is CASSLGGDTDTQYF. The covered CDR3 bases are TGTGCCAGCAGCCTCGGGGGAGACACAGATACG.

This clone was seen at least ten times. Sequencing ends 3 residues short of the CDR3 end; the germline J gene provides the rest. The genes are TRBV4-1 and TRBJ1-2; 9 nucleotides agree with TRBD1. CDR1 and CDR2 (germline): MGHRA, YSYEKL. The CDR3 sequence is 14 residues long. V lost 1 base, J lost 5 bases, and 2 bases stayed unmatched. CDR3 in amino acids: CASSQADRGYGYTF. The CDR3 bases that were read are TGCGCCAGCAGCCAAGCGGACAGGGGATATGGC.

This clone came up many times. Read sequence stops 3 residues before the CDR3 end, and the germline J gene provides the missing end. The chain couples TRBV18 to TRBJ2-7; 9 bases align to TRBD1. Germline-derived CDR1 and CDR2 are KGHSH and LQKENI. This CDR3 spans 15 amino acids. Unmatched junction bases numbered 8, after V lost 6 bases and J lost 2 bases. Here the CDR3 reads CASSSRDRVAYEQYF. The sequenced CDR3 bases are TGTGCCAGCTCCTCCCGGGACAGGGTGGCCTACGAG.

This clone came up many times. Sequencing ends 3 residues short of the CDR3 end; the germline J gene provides the rest. The chain has TRBV11-3 and TRBJ1-1, with 7 bases identical to TRBD1. The CDR3 runs to 13 residues. Germline V gene sequence: CDR1 SGHNT, CDR2 YENEEA. The CDR3 protein is CASSLESDRVAFF. CDR3 DNA (partial): TGTGCCAGCAGCTTAGAATCCGACAGGGTA.

This clone was seen ten or more times. Read coverage stops 3 residues before the CDR3 terminus; the germline J gene supplies the remainder. The chain has TRBV19 and TRBJ2-1; possible D gene TRBD1, 6 bases. The V gene's germline CDR1 is LNHDA and CDR2 SQIVND (reference sequence). The CDR3 is 13 amino acids. V dropped 5 bases and J dropped 4 bases, with 9 bases sitting between them. The CDR3 loop is CASSSDRYNEQFF. The CDR3 DNA, read in part, is TGTGCCAGTAGTTCTGACAGGTACAATGAG.

Ten or more counts support this clone. The CDR3 extends 3 residues past the end of the read, so its final part is completed from the germline J gene. The chain is built from TRBV30 and TRBJ2-1, with D possibly being TRBD2 (6 bases). Germline CDR1 reads GTSNPN; CDR2 reads SVGIG (reference sequence). The CDR3 has 14 residues. Trimming left V 2 bases short and J 8 bases short, with 16 bases between. Incomplete CDR3 DNA: TGTGCCTGGAGTCCGGGACTCGTTGGGGATGAG. Amino acids: CAWSPGLVGDE. From start to end, the CDR3 is CAWSPGLVGDEQFF.

This clone came up many times. Read sequence stops 3 residues before the CDR3 end, and the germline J gene provides the missing end. This sequence joins TRBV4-1 and TRBJ2-7; the D gene is possibly TRBD1 (5 bases). With 4 bases removed from V and 6 bases from J, the gap between germline ends came to 13 bases. This CDR3 is built from 13 residues. Germline assignment: CDR1 MGHRA and CDR2 YSYEKL. CDR3: CASSPLPRGEQYF. CDR3 DNA (partial): TGCGCCAGCAGCCCCCTCCCTAGGGGCGAG.

This clone has at least ten counts. The CDR3 goes on 3 residues after the read ends, and that part is filled in from the germline J gene. The rearrangement links TRBV7-1 to TRBJ2-2; 7 nucleotides agree with TRBD2. TRBV7-1 belongs to the ORF category, with a function that is uncertain. CDR3 length: 20 residues. Trimming took 2 bases from V and 1 from J; bases not matched to a gene: 16. CDR3 residues: CASSSYGRTLRTGNTGELFF. The sequenced part of the CDR3 DNA is TGTGCCAGCAGCTCATACGGGAGGACTCTCCGAACGGGGAACACCGGGGAG.

In this sample, this clone turned up a few times. The read comes to an end 3 residues before the CDR3 does, leaving the germline J gene to fill in the end. The rearrangement joins TRBV19 to TRBJ2-2, with TRBD2 matching 9 bases. The CDR3 has 16 residues. V gave up 4 bases and J gave up 3 bases; unmatched junction bases: 6. Germline V gene data show CDR1 as LNHDA and CDR2 as SQIVND (reference sequence). CDR3 sequence reads: CASSTLLAGHTGELFF. CDR3 bases read: TGTGCCAGTAGTACCCTCCTAGCGGGGCACACCGGGGAG.

This clone appeared many times. The read falls 3 residues short of the CDR3 end, and the missing part is taken from the germline J gene. The gene calls are TRBV19 and TRBJ1-6; a weak D match, TRBD1 (5 bases). Germline loops: CDR1 LNHDA, CDR2 SQIVND (reference sequence). This CDR3 region has 14 residues. Trimming removed 6 bases at V and 2 bases at J, with 8 bases between. The CDR3 region is CASRTDTYNSPLHF. The DNA read from the CDR3 is TGTGCCAGTAGGACAGATACCTATAATTCACCC.

This clone was seen more than once but under ten times. The read comes to an end 3 residues before the CDR3 does, leaving the germline J gene to fill in the end. The V gene is TRBV7-9, the J gene TRBJ2-1; 8 nucleotides agree with TRBD2. The J segment lost 8 bases and the V segment lost 6 bases, leaving 12 bases of the junction unmatched. This CDR3 comprises 15 residues. CDR1 SEHNR and CDR2 FQNEAQ come from the germline V gene (reference sequence). CDR3 DNA (partial): TGTGCCAGCAGTCCCCGCGGGAGGCTCAGCGATGAG. Translating it yields CASSPRGRLSDE. The full CDR3 sequence reads CASSPRGRLSDEQFF. Looking up the rest from reference TRBV7-9 and TRBJ2-1 gives the full variable domain: DTGVSQNPRHKITKRGQNVTFRCDPISEHNRLYWYRQTLGQGPEFLTYFQNEAQLEKSRLLSDRFSAERPKGSFSTLEIQRTEQGDSAMYLCASSPRGRLSDEQFFGPGTRLTVL.

At least ten counts were recorded for this clone. With the read ending 3 residues before the CDR3 end, the germline J gene is used to fill in that end. The chain carries TRBV11-3 and TRBJ2-1, with 8 bases identical to TRBD2. V lost 2 bases to trimming and J lost 3 bases; unmatched junction nucleotides: 3. CDR3 size: 15 residues. Germline assignment: CDR1 SGHNT and CDR2 YENEEA. The CDR3 region is CASSLTSGGYNEQFF. The CDR3 bases that were read are TGTGCCAGCAGCTTAACCAGCGGGGGCTACAATGAG.

This clone was seen at least ten times. The read terminates 3 residues before the CDR3 end, so the remaining end is supplied by the germline J gene. The rearrangement uses TRBV29-1 and TRBJ2-6; 7 nucleotides align to TRBD1. The V segment lost 5 bases and the J segment 2 bases; nucleotides outside the gene matches: 0. Germline lookup yields CDR1 SQVTM and CDR2 ANQGSEA. This CDR3 has 13 amino acids. The CDR3 sequence is CSVQGAGANVLTF. Partial CDR3 DNA: TGCAGCGTTCAGGGGGCTGGGGCCAACGTC.

This clone was observed at least ten times. Read data end 3 residues before the CDR3 end; the end is taken from the germline J gene. The identical CDR3 is also encoded by other nucleotide sequences in the sample. The V and J genes are TRBV7-8 and TRBJ2-5; D may be TRBD1 (6 bases). The length of the CDR3 is 16 residues. CDR1 is SGHVS, CDR2 FQNEAQ, per germline. V lost 1 base to trimming and J lost 6 bases, with 18 bases between them. The CDR3 sequence is CASSLGAGVLSKTQYF. The covered CDR3 bases are TGTGCCAGCAGCTTAGGCGCAGGGGTCCTTTCGAAGACC.

This clone was seen at least ten times. The missing CDR3 end, 3 residues past where the read stops, is filled in from the germline J gene. The V call is TRBV19, the J call TRBJ2-2; D remains ambiguous. Trimming removed 6 bases at V and 3 bases at J, with 14 bases between. The CDR3 has 15 residues. The V gene's germline CDR1 is LNHDA and CDR2 SQIVND (reference sequence). Incomplete CDR3 DNA: TGTGCCAGTAGGAGAAGCGCTGTCGACACCGGGGAG. It specifies CASRRSAVDTGE. The whole CDR3 is CASRRSAVDTGELFF.

At least ten counts were recorded for this clone. Read sequence stops 3 residues before the CDR3 end, and the germline J gene provides the missing end. This chain links TRBV30 with TRBJ2-5; tentative D call: TRBD1 (6 bases). The CDR3 consists of 12 residues. CDR1 and CDR2 from the germline V gene are GTSNPN and SVGIG (reference sequence). V was cut by 8 bases and J by 7 bases, with 17 bases left in between. CDR3 loop: CALRTALMTQYF. The CDR3 bases that were read are TGTGCCCTCAGGACAGCGCTGATGACC.

This clone was seen ten or more times. Read sequence stops 3 residues before the CDR3 end, and the germline J gene provides the missing end. The V and J genes are TRBV19 and TRBJ2-6; D perhaps matches TRBD1 (6 bases). V was cut by 8 bases and J by 0 bases, with 11 bases left in between. The length of the CDR3 is 15 residues. Germline V CDR1 and CDR2: LNHDA, SQIVND (reference sequence). CDR3 protein: CASGQLFSGANVLTF. CDR3 DNA (partial): TGTGCCAGTGGACAGCTCTTCTCTGGGGCCAACGTC.

This clone was seen many times. The DNA ends 3 residues before the CDR3 does, and the rest of the CDR3 is filled in from the germline J gene. The chain combines TRBV5-4 with TRBJ2-1; the match to TRBD2 covers 7 bases. V lost 3 bases, J lost 7 bases, and 7 bases stayed unmatched. The CDR3 has 14 residues. Germline V gives CDR1 SGHNT, CDR2 YYREEE (reference sequence). The DNA read from the CDR3 is TGTGCCAGCAGCTCAGCGGGAATAAGGAATGAG. The encoded protein is CASSSAGIRNE. The full CDR3 reads CASSSAGIRNEQFF.

This clone has at least ten counts. The read terminates 3 residues before the CDR3 end, so the remaining end is supplied by the germline J gene. V and J are TRBV12-3 or TRBV12-4 and TRBJ2-7, with 8 nucleotides matching TRBD2. The V segment lost 5 bases and the J segment 0 bases; nucleotides outside the gene matches: 6. This CDR3 has 15 amino acids. The CDR3 loop reads CASSLTGTSSYEQYF. The part of the CDR3 DNA that was read is TGTGCCAGCAGTCTCACTGGGACTAGCTCCTACGAG.

This clone occurred many times. The read ends 3 residues shy of where the CDR3 ends; the end is completed using the germline J gene. The chain joins TRBV5-1 to TRBJ1-4, with 12 positions matching TRBD1. CDR3 size: 17 residues. With 7 bases clipped from V and 3 bases from J, the junction kept 10 bases outside the gene matches. Germline CDR1 is SGHRS and CDR2 is YFSETQ. Partial CDR3 DNA: TGCGCCAGCCCCGCCGGGACAGGGGGCGACGCTAATGAAAAA. Residues: CASPAGTGGDANEK. The full CDR3 protein is CASPAGTGGDANEKLFF.

This clone was seen repeatedly, ten times or more. Coverage ceases 3 residues before the CDR3 finishes, and the germline J gene fills in the end. V and J are TRBV27 and TRBJ2-3; D gene unclear. The CDR3 covers 12 residues. The V end was cut by 4 bases, the J end by 2 bases, with 4 bases between. Per the germline V gene, CDR1 is MNHEY and CDR2 is SMNVEV (reference sequence). CDR3 bases read: TGTGCCAGCAGTTCCTACACAGATACG. Its translation is CASSSYTDT. The CDR3 reads in full as CASSSYTDTQYF.